These 30 T cell receptor beta chains share one sample of origin, sequenced in a study of OX40 agonist ivuxolimab in advanced cancers. Only in-frame clones appear in the TCRdb table, and some are missing; sequencing was by immunoSEQ multiplex PCR. Of approximately 110,000 clones in the sample, about nine tenths were seen once. Source: CD4+ or CD8+ T cells sorted from blood, taken in a trial of the OX40 agonist ivuxolimab. All receptors derive from an adult with an advanced solid tumor such as melanoma, head and neck, liver or kidney cancer.

V is TRBV18 and J is TRBJ2-3; 9 bases line up with TRBD1. Germline assignment: CDR1 KGHSH and CDR2 LQKENI. The CDR3 runs 16 residues. V shed 0 bases, J shed 5 bases, and the junction held 6 bases outside the gene matches. The CDR3 region has the DNA TGTGCCAGCTCACCACCACAGGGGGCTTATATAGATACGCAGTATTTT. Translating gives CASSPPQGAYIDTQYF. Full variable domain (missing parts from reference TRBV18 and TRBJ2-3): NAGVMQNPRHLVRRRGQEARLRCSPMKGHSHVYWYRQLPEEGLKFMVYLQKENIIDESGMPKERFSAEFPKEGPSILRIQQVVRGDSAAYFCASSPPQGAYIDTQYFGPGTRLTVL.

In its sample, this clone was seen once. CDR3 coding DNA: TGTGCCAGCAGCTTAGCGAGGGATCGTCATGAGCAGTTCTTC. Its protein is CASSLARDRHEQFF. The genes are TRBV7-3 and TRBJ2-1; weak D call: TRBD2 (5 bases). Germline CDR1 reads SGHTA; CDR2 reads FQGTGA. V was shortened by 2 bases and J by 8 bases, with 13 bases between the two germline ends. This CDR3 is 14 amino acids long.

The rearrangement uses TRBV28 and TRBJ1-2; weak D call: TRBD1 (5 bases). V gave up 7 bases and J gave up 7 bases, with 19 bases separating them. The length of the CDR3 is 14 residues. The germline V gene encodes CDR1 MDHEN and CDR2 SYDVKM. CDR3 bases: TGTGCCAGCACAGAATTCGGAGGGGCCTCTGGCTACACCTTC. Translation: CASTEFGGASGYTF.

This clone showed up just a few times. The V call is TRBV4-2, the J call TRBJ2-1; TRBD2 might be the D (5 bases). This CDR3 region has 17 residues. Germline V gives CDR1 LGHNA, CDR2 YNFKEQ. Trimming stripped 0 bases from V and 5 bases from J, with 17 bases between. CDR3 in DNA: TGTGCCAGCAGCCAAGATTTGGCTAGCAAAAACCACAATGAGCAGTTCTTC. It is translated as CASSQDLASKNHNEQFF.

The chain has TRBV7-9 and TRBJ2-1; 9 nucleotides align to TRBD2. Germline V lookup: CDR1 SEHNR, CDR2 FQNEAQ (reference sequence). V lost 2 bases to trimming and J lost 6 bases; unmatched junction nucleotides: 5. This CDR3 is 15 amino acids long. The CDR3 nucleotides are TGTGCCAGCAGCTTAACTCTAGCGGGAAGCAATGAGCAGTTCTTC. Translating it yields CASSLTLAGSNEQFF.

V and J are TRBV5-1 and TRBJ1-6, with a weak D call TRBD1 (5 bases). V lost 0 bases and J 8 bases, leaving 12 bases between the germline ends. The V gene's germline CDR1 is SGHRS and CDR2 YFSETQ. The length of the CDR3 is 15 residues. CDR3 nucleotides: TGCGCCAGCAGCTTGGAGGGACTAGGTCATTCACCCCTCCACTTT. Translating gives CASSLEGLGHSPLHF.

The rearrangement uses TRBV9 and TRBJ2-7, with 8 bases identical to TRBD1. Unmatched junction bases numbered 9, after V lost 0 bases and J lost 7 bases. Per the germline V gene, CDR1 is SGDLS and CDR2 is YYNGEE. CDR3 size: 15 residues. The CDR3 loop is CASSVDETGVGEQYF. The CDR3 coding sequence is TGTGCCAGCAGCGTAGACGAGACAGGGGTTGGGGAGCAGTACTTC.

The chain joins TRBV18 to TRBJ1-1; TRBD1 is a possible D gene (6 bases). Germline V CDR1 and CDR2: KGHSH, LQKENI. Trimming stripped 3 bases from V and 2 bases from J, with 10 bases between. CDR3 length: 14 residues. In DNA form, the CDR3 reads TGTGCCAGCTCACCGTGGGGGCCCAACACTGAAGCTTTCTTT. This gives the protein CASSPWGPNTEAFF.

CDR3 nucleotides: TGTGCCAGCAGCCCTCGGACGGTCACAGATACGCAGTATTTT. This encodes CASSPRTVTDTQYF. The rearrangement links TRBV7-3 to TRBJ2-3; unclear D gene. This CDR3 is 14 amino acids long. Looked up from germline, CDR1 is SGHTA and CDR2 is FQGTGA. V lost 5 bases to trimming and J lost 2 bases, with 11 bases between them.

CDR3 coding DNA: TGCAGCGTCCCTAGCGGGAGAGGTTACCAAGAGCAGTTCTTC. This gives the protein CSVPSGRGYQEQFF. V is TRBV29-1 and J is TRBJ2-1; 10 bases align to TRBD2. Per the germline V gene, CDR1 is SQVTM and CDR2 is ANQGSEA. J lost 10 bases, V lost 6 bases, and 12 bases had no gene match. This CDR3 contains 14 residues.

This clone showed up just a few times. The chain links TRBV2 to TRBJ1-5; D possibly corresponds to TRBD1 (6 bases). With 4 bases removed from V and 7 bases from J, the gap between germline ends came to 14 bases. The germline V gene encodes CDR1 SNHLY and CDR2 FYNNEI. This CDR3 is built from 14 residues. CDR3 DNA: TGTGCCAGCAGTGCAGGGGAGCGAGGCCAGCCCCAGCATTTT. It is translated as CASSAGERGQPQHF.

The chain combines TRBV28 with TRBJ2-7; D is undetermined. Trimming removed 4 bases from V and 3 bases from J, with 4 bases in between. The CDR3 spans 11 residues. From germline, CDR1 is MDHEN and CDR2 SYDVKM. CDR3 region: CASSSFYEQYF. In DNA, the CDR3 is TGTGCCAGCAGTTCCTTCTACGAGCAGTACTTC.

In its sample, this clone was seen a few times. V and J are TRBV7-9 and TRBJ2-3; tentative D call: TRBD1 (6 bases). The V gene lost 5 bases and the J gene lost 3 bases, with 15 bases spanning the gap. CDR3 length: 15 residues. From germline, CDR1 is SEHNR and CDR2 FQNEAQ (reference sequence). Written as DNA, the CDR3 is TGTGCCAGCAGCCCCAGGACAGTTAATACAGATACGCAGTATTTT. Translated: CASSPRTVNTDTQYF.

The chain couples TRBV14 to TRBJ1-4; the D gene is possibly TRBD1 (6 bases). The CDR3 length is 16 residues. CDR1 SGHDN and CDR2 FVKESK come from the germline V gene. V gave up 0 bases and J gave up 4 bases, with 12 bases separating them. CDR3 sequence reads: CASSQDWTARNEKLFF. The CDR3 DNA reads as TGTGCCAGCAGCCAAGATTGGACAGCTCGTAATGAAAAACTGTTTTTT. Complete variable domain (other parts from reference TRBV14 and TRBJ1-4): EAGVTQFPSHSVIEKGQTVTLRCDPISGHDNLYWYRRVMGKEIKFLLHFVKESKQDESGMPNNRFLAERTGGTYSTLKVQPAELEDSGVYFCASSQDWTARNEKLFFGSGTQLSVL.

This rearrangement joins TRBV9 to TRBJ2-1; 7 nucleotides agree with TRBD1. The CDR3 is made up of 13 amino acids. The V and J ends lost 5 bases and 3 bases, in that order; junction bases with no gene match: 2. Looked up from germline, CDR1 is SGDLS and CDR2 is YYNGEE. As DNA, the CDR3 is TGTGCCAGCAGTACAGGGGTCTACAATGAGCAGTTCTTC. Translating it yields CASSTGVYNEQFF.

This clone was counted only a few times. The chain combines TRBV25-1 with TRBJ2-2; unclear D gene. CDR3 length: 14 residues. The V end was cut by 8 bases, the J end by 5 bases, with 15 bases between. The germline gives CDR1 MGHDK, CDR2 SYGVNS. Here the CDR3 reads CASENNDWTGELFF. The CDR3 DNA reads TGTGCCAGCGAAAATAATGATTGGACCGGGGAGCTGTTTTTT.

The V gene is TRBV9, the J gene TRBJ2-5, with D perhaps matching TRBD2 (6 bases). The CDR3 extends over 14 amino acids. Germline V lookup: CDR1 SGDLS, CDR2 YYNGEE. Trimming took 4 bases from V and 4 from J, leaving 14 bases between them. The CDR3 sequence: CASSPSGVRETQYF. DNA of the CDR3: TGTGCCAGCAGCCCTTCGGGGGTTCGAGAGACCCAGTACTTC. Filled out from reference TRBV9 and TRBJ2-5, the complete variable domain reads DSGVTQTPKHLITATGQRVTLRCSPRSGDLSVYWYQQSLDQGLQFLIQYYNGEERAKGNILERFSAQQFPDLHSELNLSSLELGDSALYFCASSPSGVRETQYFGPGTRLLVL.

The chain's CDR3 is CASSLVEAGAFF. For the CDR3, the DNA is TGTGCCAGCAGCTTAGTGGAGGCTGGGGCTTTCTTT. The rearrangement links TRBV7-9 to TRBJ1-1; no clear D gene. The CDR3 totals 12 residues. Germline lookup yields CDR1 SEHNR and CDR2 FQNEAQ (reference sequence). Trimming shortened V by 1 base and J by 11 bases, and 11 bases separated the two germline ends.

The rearrangement links TRBV28 to TRBJ1-6; TRBD1 is a possible D gene (6 bases). Trimming removed 5 bases from V and 0 bases from J, with 11 bases in between. Germline values: CDR1 MDHEN, CDR2 SYDVKM. This CDR3 is built from 16 residues. Here the CDR3 DNA reads TGTGCCAGCAGTCGGACAGCGGGCTCCTATAATTCACCCCTCCACTTT. This sequence encodes CASSRTAGSYNSPLHF.

The chain is built from TRBV6-5 and TRBJ2-7, with D tentatively TRBD1 or TRBD2 (5 bases each). Trimming removed 0 bases at V and 4 bases at J, with 10 bases between. Germline loops: CDR1 MNHEY, CDR2 SVGAGI. The CDR3 length is 14 residues. The CDR3 region is CASSYSIEGYEQYF. The DNA for the CDR3 is TGTGCCAGCAGTTACTCGATTGAGGGGTACGAGCAGTACTTC.

The chain joins TRBV6-6 to TRBJ1-1; D not resolved. Germline V gives CDR1 MNHNY, CDR2 SVGAGI (reference sequence). Trimming cost V 6 bases and J 1 base, with 9 bases left between them. The CDR3 is 13 amino acids. The DNA for the CDR3 is TGTGCCAGCAGGAACCTCCAGAACACTGAAGCTTTCTTT. This codes for CASRNLQNTEAFF.

The chain joins TRBV5-1 to TRBJ2-1; 10 bases align to TRBD2. There are 15 residues in the CDR3. The V gene's germline CDR1 is SGHRS and CDR2 YFSETQ. Trimming at V came to 2 bases and at J to 7 bases, leaving 6 bases not matched to a gene. CDR3 amino acids: CASSFLAGAVNEQFF. Here the CDR3 DNA reads TGCGCCAGCAGCTTTCTAGCGGGAGCAGTAAATGAGCAGTTCTTC.

This chain links TRBV9 with TRBJ1-1; D gene ambiguous. The CDR3 totals 14 residues. Between the trimmed V and J ends, which lost 0 bases and 1 base, there was a span of 7 bases. Germline CDR1 reads SGDLS; CDR2 reads YYNGEE. The CDR3 spells CASSVGGQNTEAFF. CDR3 DNA: TGTGCCAGCAGCGTAGGAGGTCAGAACACTGAAGCTTTCTTT.

The chain recombines TRBV19 with TRBJ1-4; D possibly corresponds to TRBD1 (5 bases). CDR1 LNHDA and CDR2 SQIVND come from the germline V gene (reference sequence). This CDR3 region has 13 residues. V lost 4 bases to trimming and J lost 6 bases, with 9 bases between them. The CDR3 DNA reads as TGTGCCAGTAGTACAGGGACGCATGAAAAACTGTTTTTT. Translation gives CASSTGTHEKLFF.

This clone occurred once. This chain links TRBV28 with TRBJ2-1; D uncertain. Trimming left V 10 bases short and J 0 bases short, with 10 bases between. Germline V gene lookup returns CDR1 MDHEN and CDR2 SYDVKM. This CDR3 contains 13 residues. CDR3 sequence (DNA): TGTGCCATCGTCGGGCGCTCCTACAATGAGCAGTTCTTC. It yields the protein CAIVGRSYNEQFF.

The chain is built from TRBV5-1 and TRBJ2-1; no reliable D call. Germline V gene sequence: CDR1 SGHRS, CDR2 YFSETQ. This CDR3 contains 14 residues. Trimming took off 1 base at V and 5 bases at J, with 10 bases between the two ends. The CDR3 sequence: CASSLSFDDNEQFF. DNA for the CDR3: TGCGCCAGCAGCTTGAGTTTCGACGACAATGAGCAGTTCTTC.

The V gene is TRBV5-1, the J gene TRBJ2-5, with D tentatively TRBD2 (6 bases). The CDR3 loop spans 13 amino acids. Germline loops: CDR1 SGHRS, CDR2 YFSETQ. With 4 bases removed from V and 1 base from J, the gap between germline ends came to 8 bases. CDR3 region: CASSRDSQETQYF. CDR3 bases: TGCGCCAGCAGCCGGGACTCCCAAGAGACCCAGTACTTC.

The rearrangement joins TRBV27 to TRBJ2-1; TRBD1 aligns across 10 bases. With 1 base clipped from V and 0 bases from J, the junction kept 3 bases outside the gene matches. Per the germline V gene, CDR1 is MNHEY and CDR2 is SMNVEV (reference sequence). The CDR3 consists of 17 residues. CDR3 residues: CASSLWGQGRSYNEQFF. CDR3 DNA sequence: TGTGCCAGCAGTTTATGGGGACAGGGGCGCTCCTACAATGAGCAGTTCTTC.

This rearrangement joins TRBV6-6 to TRBJ1-6, with no clear D. The CDR3 is 16 amino acids. Trimming stripped 2 bases from V and 7 bases from J, with 15 bases between. CDR1 MNHNY and CDR2 SVGAGI come from the germline V gene (reference sequence). The CDR3 coding sequence is TGTGCCAGCAGTTACGGCGGGGTTTCGGGAAATTCACCCCTCCACTTT. Amino acids: CASSYGGVSGNSPLHF.

This chain connects TRBV18 to TRBJ2-7; D unresolved. This CDR3 contains 14 residues. Deletions cut 5 bases from V and 4 bases from J, with 15 bases between. Germline lookup yields CDR1 KGHSH and CDR2 LQKENI. The CDR3 nucleotides read TGTGCCAGCTCAACGACCCGGAGCCTTTACGAGCAGTACTTC. Translation: CASSTTRSLYEQYF.